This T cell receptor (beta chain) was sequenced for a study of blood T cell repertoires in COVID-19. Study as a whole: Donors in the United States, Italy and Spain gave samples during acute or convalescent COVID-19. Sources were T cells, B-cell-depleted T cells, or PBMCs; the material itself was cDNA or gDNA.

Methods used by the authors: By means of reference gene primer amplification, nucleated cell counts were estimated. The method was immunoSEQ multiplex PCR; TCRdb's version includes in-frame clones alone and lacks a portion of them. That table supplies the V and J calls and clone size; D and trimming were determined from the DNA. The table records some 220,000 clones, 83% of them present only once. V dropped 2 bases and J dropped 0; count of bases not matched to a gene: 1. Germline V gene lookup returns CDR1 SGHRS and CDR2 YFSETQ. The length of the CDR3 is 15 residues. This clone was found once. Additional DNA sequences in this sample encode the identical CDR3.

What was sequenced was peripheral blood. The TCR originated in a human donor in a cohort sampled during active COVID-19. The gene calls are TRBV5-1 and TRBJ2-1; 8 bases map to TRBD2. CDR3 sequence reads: CASSLSGSSYNEQFF. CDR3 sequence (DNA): TGCGCCAGCAGCTTAAGCGGGAGCTCCTACAATGAGCAGTTCTTC.